Below, one T cell receptor beta chain is given with its context. Germline-derived CDR1 and CDR2 are SGHTA and FQGNSA. Trimming took 4 bases from V and 6 from J; bases not matched to a gene: 5. The CDR3 spans 13 residues. These data belong to a study of blood T cell repertoires in COVID-19. Study-wide context: Some COVID-19 samples were acute and others convalescent; all came from the United States, Italy and Spain.

Some clones are missing from TCRdb's copy, which holds only in-frame ones; the method was immunoSEQ multiplex PCR. This table holds under 300,000 clones, more than 75% found once. Participants spanned ages roughly 18 to 90 years and resided in 24 US areas. Participants were placed into cohorts based on the clinical history they reported. Within 2 weeks of study entry, exposed participants had contacted a PCR-confirmed or clinician-diagnosed COVID-19 case. V gene TRBV7-2 combines with J gene TRBJ2-7, with 8 bases that match TRBD2. The clonotype was recovered from a woman between 50 and 59 years old who had been exposed to COVID-19. Sequencing used PBMCs or T cells enriched from blood (not recorded which). The DNA for the CDR3 is TGTGCCAGCAGCTCCCGACTAGCGACCGAGCAGTACTTC. Encoded protein: CASSSRLATEQYF.